This T cell receptor (beta chain) was captured in a study of shared clonotypes between healthy human individuals. Germline V gives CDR1 GTSNPN, CDR2 SVGIG (reference sequence). The length of the CDR3 is 15 residues. Losses at the gene ends were 0 bases for V and 4 bases for J; bases not matched to a gene: 5. The method was immunoSEQ multiplex PCR; TCRdb's version includes in-frame clones alone and lacks a portion of them. The table has about 2,500,000 clones, more than 80% seen once. This clone was counted a single time. The chain uses TRBV30 and TRBJ2-2, with TRBD1 matching over 7 bases. The source is a young man in good health. Sequencing was performed on naive CD4+ T cells sorted from blood. Subset of the sample: CD45RA+ positively selected. The CDR3 coding sequence is TGTGCCTGGAGTGTAGGGGGCTGGGGCACCGGGGAGCTGTTTTTT. Its protein product is CAWSVGGWGTGELFF.